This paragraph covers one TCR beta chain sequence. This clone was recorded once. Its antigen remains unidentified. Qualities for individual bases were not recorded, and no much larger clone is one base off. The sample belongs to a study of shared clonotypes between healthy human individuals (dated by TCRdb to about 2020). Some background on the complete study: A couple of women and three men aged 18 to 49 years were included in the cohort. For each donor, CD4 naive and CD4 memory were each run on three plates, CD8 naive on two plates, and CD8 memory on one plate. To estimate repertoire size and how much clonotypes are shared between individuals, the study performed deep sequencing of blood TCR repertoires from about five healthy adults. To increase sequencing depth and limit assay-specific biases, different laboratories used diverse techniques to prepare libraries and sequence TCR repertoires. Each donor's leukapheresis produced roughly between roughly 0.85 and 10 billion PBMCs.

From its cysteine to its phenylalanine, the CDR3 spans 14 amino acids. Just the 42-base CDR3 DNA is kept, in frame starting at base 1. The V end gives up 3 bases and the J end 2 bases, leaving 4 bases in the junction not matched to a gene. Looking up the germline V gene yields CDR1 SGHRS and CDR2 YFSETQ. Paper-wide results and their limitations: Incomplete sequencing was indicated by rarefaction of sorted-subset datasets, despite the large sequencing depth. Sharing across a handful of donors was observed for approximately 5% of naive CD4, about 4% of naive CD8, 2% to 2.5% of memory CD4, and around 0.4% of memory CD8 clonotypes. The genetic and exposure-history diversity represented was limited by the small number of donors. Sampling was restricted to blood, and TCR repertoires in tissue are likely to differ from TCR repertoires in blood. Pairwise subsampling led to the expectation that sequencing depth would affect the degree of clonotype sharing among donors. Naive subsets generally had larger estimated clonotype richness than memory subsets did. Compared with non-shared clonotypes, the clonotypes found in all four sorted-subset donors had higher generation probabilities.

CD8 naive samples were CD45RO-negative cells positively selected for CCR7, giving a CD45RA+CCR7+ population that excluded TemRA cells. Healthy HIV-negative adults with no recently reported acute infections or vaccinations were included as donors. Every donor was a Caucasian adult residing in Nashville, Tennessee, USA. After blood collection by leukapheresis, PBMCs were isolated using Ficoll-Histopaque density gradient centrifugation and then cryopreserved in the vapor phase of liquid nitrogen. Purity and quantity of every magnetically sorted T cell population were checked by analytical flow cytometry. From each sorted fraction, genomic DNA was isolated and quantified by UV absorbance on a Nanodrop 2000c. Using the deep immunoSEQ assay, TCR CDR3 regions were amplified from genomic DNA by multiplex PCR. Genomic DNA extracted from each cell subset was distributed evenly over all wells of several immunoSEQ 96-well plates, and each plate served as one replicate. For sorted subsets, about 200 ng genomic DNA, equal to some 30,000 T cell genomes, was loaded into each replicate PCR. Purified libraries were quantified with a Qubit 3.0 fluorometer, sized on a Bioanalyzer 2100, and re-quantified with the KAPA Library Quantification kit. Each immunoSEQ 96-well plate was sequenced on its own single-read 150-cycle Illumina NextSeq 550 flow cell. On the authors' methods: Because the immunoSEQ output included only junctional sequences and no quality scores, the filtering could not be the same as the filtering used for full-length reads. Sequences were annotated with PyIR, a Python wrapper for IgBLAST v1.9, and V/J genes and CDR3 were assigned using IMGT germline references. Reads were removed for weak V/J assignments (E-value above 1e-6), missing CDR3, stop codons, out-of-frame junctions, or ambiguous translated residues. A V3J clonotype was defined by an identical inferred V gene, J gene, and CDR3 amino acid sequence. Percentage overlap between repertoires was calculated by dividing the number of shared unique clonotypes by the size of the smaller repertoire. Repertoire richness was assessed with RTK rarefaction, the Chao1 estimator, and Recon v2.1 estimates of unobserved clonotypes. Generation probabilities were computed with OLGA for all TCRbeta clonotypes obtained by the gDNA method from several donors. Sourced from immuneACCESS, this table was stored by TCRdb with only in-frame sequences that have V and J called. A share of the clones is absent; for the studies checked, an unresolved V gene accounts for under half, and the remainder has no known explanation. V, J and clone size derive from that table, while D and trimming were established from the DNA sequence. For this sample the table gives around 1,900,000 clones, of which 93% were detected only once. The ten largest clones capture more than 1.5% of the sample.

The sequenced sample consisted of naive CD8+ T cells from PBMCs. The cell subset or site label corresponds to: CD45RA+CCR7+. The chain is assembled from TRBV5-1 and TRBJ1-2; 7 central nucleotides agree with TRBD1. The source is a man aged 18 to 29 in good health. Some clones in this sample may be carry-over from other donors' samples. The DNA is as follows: TGCGCCAGCAGCTGGGGACAGCCGAACTATGGCTACACCTTC. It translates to CASSWGQPNYGYTF.